These 16 T cell receptor beta chains were sequenced from one sample in a study of PD-L1 blockade in urothelial cancer. The time point: pretreatment peripheral blood. The assay was immunoSEQ multiplex PCR, and TCRdb's table has in-frame clones only and misses some. The table has about 74,000 clones, approximately 87% seen once. Sequenced material: PBMCs, taken around atezolizumab (anti-PD-L1) treatment. Receptors originate from a man in his sixties or seventies with urothelial cancer.

This chain's CDR3 is CASAPDTFEKLFF. The CDR3 region has the DNA TGTGCCTCGGCGCCTGACACCTTCGAAAAACTGTTTTTT. V gene TRBV30 combines with J gene TRBJ1-4; D ambiguous. The CDR3 has 13 residues. With 7 bases removed from V and 8 bases from J, the gap between germline ends came to 17 bases. Germline V lookup: CDR1 GTSNPN, CDR2 SVGIG (reference sequence).

V gene TRBV7-9 combines with J gene TRBJ2-7; no clear D. There are 12 residues in the CDR3. Trimming stripped 1 base from V and 4 bases from J, with 5 bases between. Germline CDR1 and CDR2: SEHNR and FQNEAQ (reference sequence). The CDR3, as DNA: TGTGCCAGCAGCTTAGGTTATTACGAGCAGTACTTC. It yields the protein CASSLGYYEQYF.

This chain joins TRBV30 and TRBJ2-5; 15 bases line up with TRBD2. V was pared by 7 bases and J by 2 bases, with 5 bases of the junction left unmatched. CDR1 GTSNPN and CDR2 SVGIG come from the germline V gene (reference sequence). This CDR3 is 15 amino acids long. The CDR3 sequence: CASGTSGRRQETQYF. The CDR3, as DNA: TGTGCCTCCGGGACTAGCGGGAGGAGACAAGAGACCCAGTACTTC.

The chain recombines TRBV7-8 with TRBJ2-5, with TRBD2 matching over 8 bases. The CDR3 is 15 residues long. CDR1 is SGHVS, CDR2 FQNEAQ, per germline. V trimming: 5 bases; J trimming: 4 bases; junction bases outside the gene matches: 9. CDR3 in DNA: TGTGCCAGCAGCCCCCGCAGACTAGCGCGAGAGACCCAGTACTTC. This translates into CASSPRRLARETQYF.

With respect to this clone: Other nucleotide sequences from this sample produce the same CDR3. The V and J genes are TRBV27 and TRBJ2-7; D is undetermined. The CDR3 extends over 9 amino acids. Germline V CDR1 and CDR2: MNHEY, SMNVEV (reference sequence). Trimming shortened V by 10 bases and J by 2 bases, and 3 bases separated the two germline ends. The CDR3 sequence is CATTYEQYF. As DNA, the CDR3 is TGTGCCACTACCTACGAGCAGTACTTC.

This clone was observed once. The chain employs TRBV7-9 and TRBJ2-2; D may be TRBD1 (5 bases). Germline V lookup: CDR1 SEHNR, CDR2 FQNEAQ (reference sequence). CDR3 length equals 14 residues. V lost 6 bases and J 3 bases, leaving 11 bases between the germline ends. CDR3 protein: CASSRGLDTGELFF. CDR3 coding DNA: TGTGCCAGCAGTAGGGGCCTCGACACCGGGGAGCTGTTTTTT.

The chain has TRBV2 and TRBJ2-6; D possibly corresponds to TRBD2 (6 bases). Trimming took 3 bases from V and 1 from J, leaving 7 bases between them. This CDR3 is built from 15 residues. Per the germline V gene, CDR1 is SNHLY and CDR2 is FYNNEI. CDR3 in DNA: TGTGCCAGCAGTGACGGGGGTTCTGGGGCCAACGTCCTGACTTTC. This sequence encodes CASSDGGSGANVLTF.

This clone was detected once. Other DNA variants within this sample encode the same CDR3. V and J are TRBV9 and TRBJ2-2; D remains unclear. Germline values: CDR1 SGDLS, CDR2 YYNGEE. The CDR3 extends over 13 amino acids. Trimming cost V 0 bases and J 4 bases, with 4 bases left between them. Here the CDR3 reads CASSVAGTGELFF. In DNA form, the CDR3 reads TGTGCCAGCAGCGTAGCGGGCACCGGGGAGCTGTTTTTT. Full variable domain (rest looked up from reference TRBV9 and TRBJ2-2): DSGVTQTPKHLITATGQRVTLRCSPRSGDLSVYWYQQSLDQGLQFLIQYYNGEERAKGNILERFSAQQFPDLHSELNLSSLELGDSALYFCASSVAGTGELFFGEGSRLTVL.

The chain carries TRBV7-6 and TRBJ2-3; TRBD2 agrees at 9 bases. The CDR3 contains 17 residues. The V gene's germline CDR1 is SGHVS and CDR2 FNYEAQ. V gave up 5 bases and J gave up 1 base; unmatched junction bases: 10. CDR3 nucleotides: TGTGCCAGCAGCATCCAGACTAGCGGAAGACGCACAGATACGCAGTATTTT. Its translation is CASSIQTSGRRTDTQYF.

This chain links TRBV6-1 with TRBJ2-5; TRBD2 matches at 7 bases. The CDR3 consists of 14 residues. J was trimmed by 3 bases and V by 6 bases; bases with no gene match: 7. Germline V gene sequence: CDR1 MNHNS, CDR2 SASEGT. The CDR3 DNA is TGTGCCAGCAGGCGGTCTAGCGGAGAAGAGACCCAGTACTTC. It yields the protein CASRRSSGEETQYF.

The CDR3 DNA sequence: TGCAGCGCAGGAGGAGGGGGCCGGGGTACAGAGACCCAGTACTTC. Translation gives CSAGGGGRGTETQYF. The gene calls are TRBV29-1 and TRBJ2-5, with a weak D call TRBD1 (7 bases). V was shortened by 7 bases and J by 4 bases, with 22 bases between the two germline ends. Germline V gene data show CDR1 as SQVTM and CDR2 as ANQGSEA. There are 15 residues in the CDR3.

The gene calls are TRBV28 and TRBJ2-3, with 7 bases aligning to TRBD2. The germline V gene encodes CDR1 MDHEN and CDR2 SYDVKM. With 7 bases clipped from V and 4 bases from J, the junction kept 8 bases outside the gene matches. The length of the CDR3 is 14 residues. The CDR3, as DNA: TGTGCCAGCAAGGTTGGGGGGGTCGCAGATACGCAGTATTTT. As protein: CASKVGGVADTQYF.

The chain uses TRBV28 and TRBJ1-4; perhaps TRBD1 as D (5 bases). V lost 7 bases, J lost 4 bases, and 13 bases lay in between. The germline V gene encodes CDR1 MDHEN and CDR2 SYDVKM. This CDR3 spans 14 amino acids. The CDR3 region has the DNA TGTGCCAGCACCGCGGACGGGGGTAATGAAAAACTGTTTTTT. It translates to CASTADGGNEKLFF.

The chain employs TRBV10-3 and TRBJ2-5; 9 bases line up with TRBD1. Germline trimming cut 6 bases from V and 2 bases from J; bases unmatched to any gene: 1. Germline V lookup: CDR1 ENHRY, CDR2 SYGVKD. The length of the CDR3 is 13 residues. CDR3 DNA: TGTGCCATCAGCGGGACAGGGCAAGAGACCCAGTACTTC. It codes for CAISGTGQETQYF.

This clone was detected only a few times. V gene TRBV5-1 combines with J gene TRBJ2-3, with a tentative D call TRBD2 (6 bases). Germline V gene data show CDR1 as SGHRS and CDR2 as YFSETQ. Trimming removed 6 bases from V and 0 bases from J, with 17 bases in between. The CDR3 has 16 amino acids. The CDR3 DNA reads TGCGCCAGCACCGTGGGGAGGAGCCCCAGCACAGATACGCAGTATTTT. It encodes CASTVGRSPSTDTQYF. Full variable domain (remainder filled in from reference TRBV5-1 and TRBJ2-3): KAGVTQTPRYLIKTRGQQVTLSCSPISGHRSVSWYQQTPGQGLQFLFEYFSETQRNKGNFPGRFSGRQFSNSRSEMNVSTLELGDSALYLCASTVGRSPSTDTQYFGPGTRLTVL.

The chain has TRBV5-4 and TRBJ2-1; 7 bases are shared with TRBD2. V lost 4 bases and J lost 5; bases outside the gene matches: 9. Germline values: CDR1 SGHNT, CDR2 YYREEE (reference sequence). This CDR3 comprises 15 residues. This CDR3 is CASSGGGLMNNEQFF. The CDR3 nucleotides read TGTGCCAGCAGCGGGGGGGGACTCATGAACAATGAGCAGTTCTTC. The whole variable domain, filled in from reference TRBV5-4 and TRBJ2-1, reads ETGVTQSPTHLIKTRGQQVTLRCSSQSGHNTVSWYQQALGQGPQFIFQYYREEENGRGNFPPRFSGLQFPNYSSELNVNALELDDSALYLCASSGGGLMNNEQFFGPGTRLTVL.